What follows are 30 T cell receptor beta chains derived from one specimen sequenced in a study of shared clonotypes between healthy human individuals. Sequencing used immunoSEQ multiplex PCR; TCRdb keeps in-frame clones, though not all of them. Counted here are around 980,000 clones, approximately 80% occurring once; the ten biggest clones make up roughly 0.65%. The sample taken for sequencing was memory CD4+ T cells from PBMCs. The subset is: CD45RA-negative fraction. These receptors came from a man younger than 35 in good health. Some clones in this sample may be carry-over from other donors' samples.

The V call is TRBV15, the J call TRBJ2-7; D gene uncertain. Germline V CDR1 and CDR2: LNHNV, YYDKDF (reference sequence). The CDR3 length is 15 residues. V shed 3 bases and J shed 9 bases, with 21 bases lying between them. In DNA form, the CDR3 reads TGTGCCACCAGCAGTGGCCCTGGACCGCACTTGGCGCAGTACTTC. Translating it yields CATSSGPGPHLAQYF.

Many counts were recorded for this clone. The V and J genes are TRBV7-2 and TRBJ1-2, with 7 bases identical to TRBD1. The ends lost 5 bases at V and 0 bases at J; junction bases unmatched: 9. Germline V CDR1 and CDR2: SGHTA, FQGNSA. The CDR3 sequence is 16 residues long. CDR3: CASSLHSGTANYGYTF. CDR3 DNA sequence: TGTGCCAGCAGCCTACATTCCGGGACAGCTAACTATGGCTACACCTTC.

This sequence joins TRBV11-2 and TRBJ2-7, with 12 nucleotides matching TRBD2. V dropped 6 bases and J dropped 2; count of bases not matched to a gene: 5. The CDR3 has 15 residues. Looked up from germline, CDR1 is SGHAT and CDR2 is FQNNGV. Written as DNA, the CDR3 is TGTGCCAGCAGTCGGACTAGCGGGATGCCCTACGAGCAGTACTTC. Its protein is CASSRTSGMPYEQYF.

This clone was seen just once. The V and J genes are TRBV9 and TRBJ2-5, with TRBD2 identical over 11 bases. The junction had 12 bases not matched to a gene; V was cut back by 4 bases and J by 4 bases. Germline CDR1 SGDLS, CDR2 YYNGEE. The CDR3 length is 17 residues. CDR3 nucleotide sequence: TGTGCCAGCAGCCCTGGGGGTAGCGGGAGGGGGCTAGAGACCCAGTACTTC. It specifies CASSPGGSGRGLETQYF.

J is TRBJ2-7 and V is TRBV27; 9 positions match TRBD2. The ends lost 10 bases at V and 5 bases at J; junction bases unmatched: 18. Germline V lookup: CDR1 MNHEY, CDR2 SMNVEV (reference sequence). CDR3 length: 16 residues. In DNA, the CDR3 is TGTGCCACCTTTCCGTTGGAAAGCGGGAGGATAAACGAGCAGTACTTC. As protein: CATFPLESGRINEQYF.

The chain employs TRBV7-2 and TRBJ2-7; D is unclear. Trimming stripped 5 bases from V and 4 bases from J, with 9 bases between. The CDR3 has 12 residues. Germline V gene data show CDR1 as SGHTA and CDR2 as FQGNSA. The CDR3 region is CASSRQRYEQYF. CDR3 nucleotide sequence: TGTGCCAGCAGCCGCCAGAGATACGAGCAGTACTTC. Using reference TRBV7-2 and TRBJ2-7 for the parts outside the CDR3, the full variable domain is GAGVSQSPSNKVTEKGKDVELRCDPISGHTALYWYRQSLGQGLEFLIYFQGNSAPDKSGLPSDRFSAERTGGSVSTLTIQRTQQEDSAVYLCASSRQRYEQYFGPGTRLTVT.

The chain links TRBV6-1 to TRBJ1-2; D remains ambiguous. Per the germline V gene, CDR1 is MNHNS and CDR2 is SASEGT. This CDR3 comprises 19 residues. The ends were cut back, 2 bases at V and 3 bases at J, with 25 bases in the middle. Here the CDR3 reads CASSEYIGRARRAYYGYTF. CDR3 bases: TGTGCCAGCAGTGAATATATTGGTAGGGCCCGAAGGGCCTACTATGGCTACACCTTC.

About this clone: Given a much more abundant clone one base away, this may be a read error. Other DNA variants within this sample encode the same CDR3. The rearrangement uses TRBV14 and TRBJ1-2; D gene ambiguous. Trimming pared 1 base from V and 0 bases from J, leaving 3 bases between. Germline lookup yields CDR1 SGHDN and CDR2 FVKESK. CDR3 length: 13 amino acids. The CDR3 loop reads CASSQGANYGYTF. The CDR3 nucleotides are TGTGCCAGCAGCCAAGGCGCTAACTATGGCTACACCTTC.

The chain employs TRBV27 and TRBJ1-1; D perhaps matches TRBD1 (6 bases). The CDR3 spans 17 residues. Per the germline V gene, CDR1 is MNHEY and CDR2 is SMNVEV (reference sequence). V lost 5 bases and J 5 bases, leaving 24 bases between the germline ends. CDR3 region: CASSPNRGLRGGTEAFF. CDR3 nucleotide sequence: TGTGCCAGCAGTCCCAACCGGGGACTACGAGGGGGGACTGAAGCTTTCTTT.

For this clone: Other DNA variants within this sample encode the same CDR3. The chain links TRBV7-8 to TRBJ1-1; D not resolved. The CDR3 is 15 residues long. Trimming shortened V by 0 bases and J by 1 base, and 9 bases separated the two germline ends. CDR1 and CDR2 from the germline V gene are SGHVS and FQNEAQ. Here the CDR3 reads CASSLARVANTEAFF. The CDR3 nucleotides are TGTGCCAGCAGCTTAGCGCGGGTAGCGAACACTGAAGCTTTCTTT.

The chain uses TRBV18 and TRBJ2-1; 8 nucleotides match TRBD2. The CDR3 is 19 amino acids. Germline CDR1 reads KGHSH; CDR2 reads LQKENI. The ends lost 3 bases at V and 5 bases at J; junction bases unmatched: 18. CDR3 bases: TGTGCCAGCTCACCCCGAGGCGGGGCGGGGGGTAGCGGAGACAATGAGCAGTTCTTC. This codes for CASSPRGGAGGSGDNEQFF.

The V call is TRBV11-2, the J call TRBJ2-5, with a tentative D call TRBD2 (5 bases). This CDR3 contains 13 residues. The germline V and J ends were trimmed by 3 bases and 3 bases, with 8 bases remaining between them. Germline values: CDR1 SGHAT, CDR2 FQNNGV. The CDR3 DNA reads as TGTGCCAGCAGCTTGTCCGGGAAAGAGACCCAGTACTTC. This gives the protein CASSLSGKETQYF.

This chain connects TRBV28 to TRBJ2-1, with D uncertain. Germline CDR1 is MDHEN and CDR2 is SYDVKM. Trimming shortened V by 3 bases and J by 0 bases, and 6 bases separated the two germline ends. CDR3 length equals 14 residues. This CDR3 is CASSFLSSYNEQFF. CDR3 coding DNA: TGTGCCAGCAGTTTTCTTTCCTCCTACAATGAGCAGTTCTTC. The full variable domain, rest sourced from reference TRBV28 and TRBJ2-1, is DVKVTQSSRYLVKRTGEKVFLECVQDMDHENMFWYRQDPGLGLRLIYFSYDVKMKEKGDIPEGYSVSREKKERFSLILESASTNQTSMYLCASSFLSSYNEQFFGPGTRLTVL.

This chain links TRBV27 with TRBJ2-3; D may be TRBD1 (5 bases). The CDR3 loop spans 17 amino acids. V was cut by 6 bases and J by 0 bases, with 19 bases left in between. Germline V gene lookup returns CDR1 MNHEY and CDR2 SMNVEV (reference sequence). The DNA for the CDR3 is TGTGCCAGCAGGCCACTATCTGGGCCAGGGAGCACAGATACGCAGTATTTT. It yields the protein CASRPLSGPGSTDTQYF.

V and J are TRBV28 and TRBJ2-2; either TRBD1 or TRBD2 may fit D (5 bases each). V lost 5 bases, J lost 4 bases, and 14 bases lay in between. The CDR3 totals 15 residues. Germline CDR1 is MDHEN and CDR2 is SYDVKM. CDR3 region: CASSGRGRATGELFF. CDR3 DNA: TGTGCCAGCAGTGGAAGGGGACGGGCCACCGGGGAGCTGTTTTTT.

The gene calls are TRBV10-3 and TRBJ2-3, with 10 nucleotides matching TRBD2. The CDR3 is 15 amino acids. J lost 2 bases, V lost 7 bases, and 6 bases had no gene match. CDR1 ENHRY and CDR2 SYGVKD come from the germline V gene. For the CDR3, the DNA is TGTGCCATCAAGCCTAGCGGGAGCCCCACAGATACGCAGTATTTT. It is translated as CAIKPSGSPTDTQYF.

This chain uses TRBV11-3 with TRBJ2-7, with a tentative D call TRBD1 (5 bases). Looked up from germline, CDR1 is SGHNT and CDR2 is YENEEA. The V gene lost 6 bases and the J gene lost 0 bases, with 12 bases spanning the gap. The CDR3 has 14 residues. Here the CDR3 reads CASSYDRYSYEQYF. The CDR3 region has the DNA TGTGCCAGCAGTTATGACAGATACTCCTACGAGCAGTACTTC.

CDR3 in amino acids: CASRRQGAPGGANVLTF. The CDR3 coding sequence is TGTGCCAGTCGGAGGCAGGGGGCACCTGGTGGGGCCAACGTCCTGACTTTC. The genes are TRBV21-1 and TRBJ2-6; no DNA check was done on the table's D call, TRBD1. TRBV21-1 is tagged as a pseudogene. This CDR3 region has 17 residues.

For this clone: Other DNA sequences from this sample encode an identical CDR3 as well. The V call is TRBV7-3, the J call TRBJ2-3; 8 bases fit TRBD1. The CDR3 loop spans 14 amino acids. CDR1 is SGHTA, CDR2 FQGTGA, per germline. The V segment lost 3 bases and the J segment 4 bases; nucleotides outside the gene matches: 3. CDR3 in amino acids: CASSFGQGADTQYF. The CDR3, as DNA: TGTGCCAGCAGCTTCGGACAGGGCGCAGATACGCAGTATTTT.

The rearrangement uses TRBV28 and TRBJ1-5; D may be TRBD1 (5 bases). CDR3 size: 14 residues. Trimming cost V 3 bases and J 7 bases, with 13 bases left between them. Germline V gene lookup returns CDR1 MDHEN and CDR2 SYDVKM. CDR3 region: CASSFSWSGQPQHF. CDR3 DNA: TGTGCCAGCAGTTTTAGTTGGTCAGGGCAGCCCCAGCATTTT.

This clone was counted a few times. The CDR3 sequence: CASRLAGGLEQYF. CDR3 coding DNA: TGCGCCAGCAGACTAGCGGGGGGCCTGGAGCAGTACTTC. The chain carries TRBV5-1 and TRBJ2-5; TRBD2 matches at 12 bases. Trimming at V came to 5 bases and at J to 11 bases, leaving 7 bases not matched to a gene. Germline V gene lookup returns CDR1 SGHRS and CDR2 YFSETQ. The CDR3 consists of 13 residues.

This clone showed up many times. The chain couples TRBV7-8 to TRBJ2-7; D is possibly TRBD2 (5 bases). This CDR3 is 14 amino acids long. The V gene lost 3 bases and the J gene lost 2 bases, with 11 bases spanning the gap. Germline values: CDR1 SGHVS, CDR2 FQNEAQ. The DNA for the CDR3 is TGTGCCAGCAGCTTCTCCAGGAGGACCTACGAGCAGTACTTC. This encodes CASSFSRRTYEQYF.

Worth noting for this clone: The DNA is omitted, as the CDR3 cannot be located on it reliably, and the CDR3 follows TCRdb's listing. The chain is built from TRBV19 and TRBJ1-2; no DNA check was done on the table's D call, TRBD1. In germline, CDR1 is LNHDA, CDR2 SQIVND (reference sequence). Both ends counted, the CDR3 spans 14 residues. The chain's CDR3 is CASSFGPGDYGYTF.

This sequence joins TRBV5-6 and TRBJ2-6; possibly TRBD1 for D (6 bases). Trimming took 0 bases from V and 0 from J, leaving 13 bases between them. Per germline, CDR1 SGHDT and CDR2 YYEEEE. The CDR3 sequence is 18 residues long. The CDR3 DNA sequence: TGTGCCAGCAGCTTGGAACAGGGCGGGCGCTCTGGGGCCAACGTCCTGACTTTC. Translating gives CASSLEQGGRSGANVLTF.

This clone has only one observation. The chain uses TRBV18 and TRBJ1-2; 7 bases match TRBD1. Trimming at V came to 0 bases and at J to 8 bases, leaving 9 bases not matched to a gene. The CDR3 has 15 residues. Germline values: CDR1 KGHSH, CDR2 LQKENI. In DNA form, the CDR3 reads TGTGCCAGCTCACCACCTGGAAGACAGGGAAGCGGCTACACCTTC. Translating it yields CASSPPGRQGSGYTF.

As regards this clone: One junction end does not reproduce the germline sequence, and a read error may be involved. V usage is TRBV10-3 and J usage is TRBJ2-4; D not resolved. Germline-derived CDR1 and CDR2 are ENHRY and SYGVKD. This CDR3 is built from 12 residues. The CDR3 sequence is CAIGEDLGIQYF. The CDR3, as DNA: TGTGCCATCGGTGAGGATTTGGGCATTCAGTACTTC.

V gene TRBV2 combines with J gene TRBJ2-5; D is possibly TRBD1 or TRBD2 (6 bases each). CDR3 length: 12 amino acids. Germline CDR1 and CDR2: SNHLY and FYNNEI. Trimming left V 3 bases short and J 9 bases short, with 11 bases between. CDR3 sequence (DNA): TGTGCCAGCAGTGAGGGGGGCGGGTCCCAGTACTTC. Its protein is CASSEGGGSQYF.

The J gene is TRBJ2-7, the V gene TRBV5-4; 14 bases fit TRBD2. With V trimmed by 3 bases and J by 4 bases, 9 bases remained unmatched. CDR1 is SGHNT and CDR2 is YYREEE in the germline V gene (reference sequence). The CDR3 has 17 residues. The CDR3 sequence is CASSWTHGLAGGYEQYF. The CDR3 DNA sequence: TGTGCCAGCAGCTGGACCCATGGACTAGCGGGAGGATACGAGCAGTACTTC. Filled out from reference TRBV5-4 and TRBJ2-7, the complete variable domain reads ETGVTQSPTHLIKTRGQQVTLRCSSQSGHNTVSWYQQALGQGPQFIFQYYREEENGRGNFPPRFSGLQFPNYSSELNVNALELDDSALYLCASSWTHGLAGGYEQYFGPGTRLTVT.

This chain links TRBV10-3 with TRBJ2-7; the D gene is possibly TRBD1 (6 bases). With 8 bases removed from V and 1 base from J, the gap between germline ends came to 18 bases. The germline gives CDR1 ENHRY, CDR2 SYGVKD. The CDR3 spans 15 residues. Here the CDR3 DNA reads TGTGCCATCCGTGGTTCCGAAGACAGGTCCTACGAGCAGTACTTC. It yields the protein CAIRGSEDRSYEQYF.

The rearrangement joins TRBV5-1 to TRBJ2-1; D ambiguous. Germline V CDR1 and CDR2: SGHRS, YFSETQ. This CDR3 comprises 16 residues. The V and J ends lost 0 bases and 0 bases respectively, with 10 bases between them. The CDR3 reads CASSLAQSSSYNEQFF. The CDR3 coding sequence is TGCGCCAGCAGCTTGGCGCAGTCGAGCTCCTACAATGAGCAGTTCTTC.